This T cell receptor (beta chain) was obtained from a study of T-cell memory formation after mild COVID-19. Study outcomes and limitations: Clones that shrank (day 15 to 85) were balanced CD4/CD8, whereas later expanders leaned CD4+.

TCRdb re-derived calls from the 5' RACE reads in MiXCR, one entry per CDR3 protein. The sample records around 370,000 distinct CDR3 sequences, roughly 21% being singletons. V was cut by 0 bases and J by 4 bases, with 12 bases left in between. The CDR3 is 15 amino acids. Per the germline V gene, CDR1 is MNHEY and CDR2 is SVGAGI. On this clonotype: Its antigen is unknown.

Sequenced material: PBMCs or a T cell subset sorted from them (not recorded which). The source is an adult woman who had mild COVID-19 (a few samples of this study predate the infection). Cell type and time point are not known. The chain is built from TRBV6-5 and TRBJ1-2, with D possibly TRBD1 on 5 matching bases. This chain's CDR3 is CASSYSEGSLYGYTF. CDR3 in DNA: TGTGCCAGCAGTTACTCGGAGGGGTCCCTCTATGGCTACACCTTC.